These 16 T cell receptor beta chains originate from one sample sequenced in a study of tumor-infiltrating lymphocytes in localized non-small cell lung cancer. The data were produced by immunoSEQ multiplex PCR, yet TCRdb's version contains in-frame clones alone and is incomplete. The table has approximately 14,000 clones, roughly 79% seen once. Specimen: lung tumor tissue. The receptors shown here come from a human donor with non-small cell lung cancer.

The chain combines TRBV30 with TRBJ1-1, with D unclear. Trimming cost V 2 bases and J 8 bases, with 15 bases left between them. In germline, CDR1 is GTSNPN, CDR2 SVGIG (reference sequence). The CDR3 totals 13 residues. CDR3 DNA sequence: TGTGCCTGGAGTTCCCCCTGGTTTGCGGAAGCTTTCTTT. Translation: CAWSSPWFAEAFF.

The gene calls are TRBV19 and TRBJ2-7; D might be TRBD1 or TRBD2, each matching 5 bases. The CDR3 sequence is 14 residues long. Germline CDR1 and CDR2: LNHDA and SQIVND (reference sequence). Deletions cut 6 bases from V and 3 bases from J, with 15 bases between. CDR3 nucleotides: TGTGCCAGTAGACGGGACCAGAACGACTACGAGCAGTACTTC. Translating gives CASRRDQNDYEQYF.

The gene calls are TRBV13 and TRBJ1-1; no clear D gene. Germline values: CDR1 PRHDT, CDR2 FYEKMQ (reference sequence). The CDR3 spans 16 residues. Trimming left V 4 bases short and J 1 base short, with 16 bases between. The CDR3 coding sequence is TGTGCCAGCAGCTCCGACCCGCGGAACAAGAACACTGAAGCTTTCTTT. Encoded protein: CASSSDPRNKNTEAFF.

The CDR3 region is CASSLRASGSPYEQYF. The CDR3 region has the DNA TGTGCCAGCAGCTTACGCGCGAGCGGCTCGCCCTACGAGCAGTACTTC. The chain couples TRBV11-3 to TRBJ2-7, with D perhaps matching TRBD2 (5 bases). V was shortened by 2 bases and J by 2 bases, with 16 bases between the two germline ends. The CDR3 is 16 residues long. Per the germline V gene, CDR1 is SGHNT and CDR2 is YENEEA. Looking up the rest from reference TRBV11-3 and TRBJ2-7 gives the full variable domain: EAGVVQSPRYKIIEKKQPVAFWCNPISGHNTLYWYLQNLGQGPELLIRYENEEAVDDSQLPKDRFSAERLKGVDSTLKIQPAELGDSAVYLCASSLRASGSPYEQYFGPGTRLTVT.

This clone was detected only a few times. The chain recombines TRBV6-5 with TRBJ2-2; 9 nucleotides align to TRBD2. The CDR3 consists of 15 residues. Germline CDR1 is MNHEY and CDR2 is SVGAGI. V was pared by 7 bases and J by 4 bases, with 7 bases of the junction left unmatched. The CDR3 loop is CASTLAGEGTGELFF. For the CDR3, the DNA is TGTGCCAGCACTTTAGCGGGAGAGGGCACCGGGGAGCTGTTTTTT.

The rearrangement links TRBV29-1 to TRBJ2-1; 7 bases are a match to TRBD1. V was clipped by 6 bases and J by 3 bases; unmatched bases: 8. The CDR3 sequence is 14 residues long. The germline V gene has CDR1 SQVTM and CDR2 ANQGSEA. The CDR3 sequence: CSVNRDRGYNEQFF. The DNA of the CDR3 is TGCAGCGTAAACCGGGACAGAGGCTACAATGAGCAGTTCTTC.

The genes are TRBV28 and TRBJ2-7, with 9 bases identical to TRBD1. Germline trimming cut 5 bases from V and 2 bases from J; bases unmatched to any gene: 1. The CDR3 sequence is 13 residues long. Germline V gene lookup returns CDR1 MDHEN and CDR2 SYDVKM. DNA for the CDR3: TGTGCCAGCAGTCGGACAGGGGCCTACGAGCAGTACTTC. It encodes CASSRTGAYEQYF.

V usage is TRBV25-1 and J usage is TRBJ2-2, with D possibly being TRBD2 (5 bases). Germline CDR1 reads MGHDK; CDR2 reads SYGVNS. Trimming removed 6 bases from V and 4 bases from J, with 12 bases in between. The CDR3 is made up of 14 amino acids. The CDR3 sequence is CASSKDSTTGELFF. In nucleotides, the CDR3 is TGTGCCAGCAGCAAGGACTCAACCACCGGGGAGCTGTTTTTT.

The V and J genes are TRBV6-1 and TRBJ2-3; 7 bases fit TRBD2. J gave up 1 base and V 1 base, and 2 bases lay outside the gene matches. Germline CDR1 reads MNHNS; CDR2 reads SASEGT. This CDR3 contains 15 residues. CDR3 sequence reads: CASSEVAGGTDTQYF. DNA of the CDR3: TGTGCCAGCAGTGAAGTGGCGGGAGGCACAGATACGCAGTATTTT.

This chain joins TRBV7-2 and TRBJ2-1; 9 bases fit TRBD2. Germline loops: CDR1 SGHTA, CDR2 FQGNSA. J was trimmed by 3 bases and V by 4 bases; bases with no gene match: 10. CDR3 length: 17 residues. The CDR3, as DNA: TGTGCCAGCAGCTCCCAATTGACTAGCGGACTCTACAATGAGCAGTTCTTC. This translates into CASSSQLTSGLYNEQFF.

The chain recombines TRBV11-3 with TRBJ1-2, with a weak D call TRBD1 (6 bases). Germline assignment: CDR1 SGHNT and CDR2 YENEEA. The CDR3 is made up of 13 amino acids. V lost 1 base and J 4 bases, leaving 7 bases between the germline ends. The CDR3 is CASSLVQGYGYTF. The DNA of the CDR3 is TGTGCCAGCAGCTTAGTACAGGGCTATGGCTACACCTTC.

The chain employs TRBV13 and TRBJ1-3; D may be TRBD1 (6 bases). The CDR3 covers 15 residues. V lost 5 bases to trimming and J lost 0 bases, with 11 bases between them. The germline gives CDR1 PRHDT, CDR2 FYEKMQ (reference sequence). The CDR3 DNA reads as TGTGCCAGCAGCCCTGGACAGACCTCTGGAAACACCATATATTTT. Translated, it gives CASSPGQTSGNTIYF.

The J gene is TRBJ2-1, the V gene TRBV18; the D gene is possibly TRBD2 (7 bases). Trimming removed 6 bases from V and 8 bases from J, with 17 bases in between. The germline V gene has CDR1 KGHSH and CDR2 LQKENI. CDR3 length equals 14 residues. The CDR3 DNA reads as TGTGCCAGCTCCGCTATGGGGGCGGGGGATGAGCAGTTCTTC. It translates to CASSAMGAGDEQFF.

The chain employs TRBV7-2 and TRBJ2-1; D is possibly TRBD2 (6 bases). Germline-derived CDR1 and CDR2 are SGHTA and FQGNSA. Between the trimmed V and J ends, which lost 5 bases and 9 bases, there was a span of 14 bases. The CDR3 extends over 13 amino acids. The CDR3 coding sequence is TGTGCCAGCAGCCCTTACCTAGCGATTGAGCAGTTCTTC. Its protein product is CASSPYLAIEQFF.

This chain joins TRBV9 and TRBJ2-1; 8 bases align to TRBD2. This CDR3 region has 15 residues. The germline V gene has CDR1 SGDLS and CDR2 YYNGEE. Losses at the gene ends were 3 bases for V and 0 bases for J; bases not matched to a gene: 2. The CDR3 reads CASSGGTSSYNEQFF. The CDR3 DNA reads TGTGCCAGCAGCGGAGGGACTAGCTCCTACAATGAGCAGTTCTTC.

This clone was seen only once. This sequence joins TRBV11-3 and TRBJ1-5, with a weak D call TRBD1 (5 bases). The CDR3 consists of 16 residues. With 10 bases removed from V and 3 bases from J, the gap between germline ends came to 22 bases. The V gene's germline CDR1 is SGHNT and CDR2 YENEEA. CDR3 sequence: CANGHRANLNNQPQHF. The CDR3 bases are TGTGCCAACGGACACAGAGCAAACCTCAACAATCAGCCCCAGCATTTT.